The 8 T cell receptor beta chains in this list originate from one sample, sequenced in a study of T cell repertoires in cytomegalovirus infection. Their target antigens are unknown. TCRdb re-called the reads through MiXCR, storing one row per CDR3 protein. The table has hundreds of thousands of distinct CDR3 sequences, around 30% seen once. The sample was cultured PBMCs, taken from culture after CMV antigen stimulation. These receptors were taken from a human donor in good health (CMV status not recorded). Some clones in this sample may be carry-over from other donors' samples.

This clonotype was recorded a few times. The chain couples TRBV12-3 or TRBV12-4 to TRBJ2-2; 9 bases map to TRBD2. V lost 5 bases and J lost 0; bases outside the gene matches: 4. The CDR3 sequence is 16 residues long. Here the CDR3 DNA reads TGTGCCAGCAGTCCTGCGGGGGGGCCGAACACCGGGGAGCTGTTTTTT. Encoded protein: CASSPAGGPNTGELFF.

This clonotype was counted between two and nine times. The rearrangement uses TRBV24-1 and TRBJ2-1, with 8 nucleotides matching TRBD1. J gave up 6 bases and V 7 bases, and 4 bases lay outside the gene matches. The CDR3 has 13 residues. CDR1 and CDR2 from the germline V gene are KGHDR and SFDVKD. The CDR3, as DNA: TGTGCCACCAGAAACGGACAGGGCAATGAGCAGTTCTTC. Encoded protein: CATRNGQGNEQFF.

CDR3 DNA: TGTGCCAGCAGTTACTCCCGGTGGGGTCGGGAGCAGTACTTC. It encodes CASSYSRWGREQYF. V usage is TRBV6-5 and J usage is TRBJ2-7, with D unresolved. This CDR3 region has 14 residues. The germline V gene encodes CDR1 MNHEY and CDR2 SVGAGI. Between the trimmed V and J ends, which lost 0 bases and 7 bases, there was a span of 13 bases.

This clonotype came up many times. The CDR3 is CASSLETTGPPRGYTF. CDR3 in DNA: TGTGCCAGCAGCTTGGAGACGACAGGGCCCCCTCGGGGCTACACCTTC. The rearrangement joins TRBV7-2 to TRBJ1-2, with 7 bases aligning to TRBD1. The V segment lost 3 bases and the J segment 8 bases; nucleotides outside the gene matches: 15. The germline V gene has CDR1 SGHTA and CDR2 FQGNSA. The CDR3 loop spans 16 amino acids.

This clonotype was seen only a few times. J is TRBJ1-1 and V is TRBV27, with TRBD1 identical over 7 bases. Germline lookup yields CDR1 MNHEY and CDR2 SMNVEV (reference sequence). V shed 3 bases, J shed 7 bases, and the junction held 8 bases outside the gene matches. The CDR3 is 14 residues long. Written as DNA, the CDR3 is TGTGCCAGCAGTTTCCCAGGGGGGATTGGTGAAGCTTTCTTT. This translates into CASSFPGGIGEAFF.

This clonotype was seen repeatedly, ten times or more. V and J are TRBV7-2 and TRBJ2-5; 7 nucleotides line up with TRBD2. With V trimmed by 1 base and J by 3 bases, 5 bases remained unmatched. Germline V gene sequence: CDR1 SGHTA, CDR2 FQGNSA. The CDR3 extends over 15 amino acids. In nucleotides, the CDR3 is TGTGCCAGCAGCTTAGTGGTGGGACTAAAAGAGACCCAGTACTTC. Protein: CASSLVVGLKETQYF.

This clonotype was found a few times. This chain links TRBV4-3 with TRBJ2-7; TRBD1 is a possible D gene (6 bases). Per germline, CDR1 LGHNA and CDR2 YSLEER. The CDR3 covers 17 residues. V lost 4 bases and J 3 bases, leaving 22 bases between the germline ends. This chain's CDR3 is CASSRIRRTAYIYEQYV. The CDR3 DNA reads as TGCGCCAGCAGCCGGATCAGGAGGACAGCTTATATCTACGAGCAGTACGTC.

The chain is built from TRBV19 and TRBJ2-2, with D perhaps TRBD1 (5 bases). This CDR3 is built from 15 residues. Per the germline V gene, CDR1 is LNHDA and CDR2 is SQIVND (reference sequence). V shed 1 base and J shed 4 bases, with 10 bases lying between them. The CDR3 DNA reads TGTGCCAGTAGTATAGTTGGCAGGGCCACCGGGGAGCTGTTTTTT. This translates into CASSIVGRATGELFF.